Presented here are 30 T cell receptor beta chains from one specimen sequenced in a study of T cells in Graves' hyperthyroidism and ophthalmopathy. The CDR3 regions of TCR beta were amplified from RNA transcripts. First-round RT-PCR of the TCR CDR3 relied on the HTBI primer set. MiXCR, applied by TCRdb to the multiplex PCR reads, yields one record per CDR3 protein. The table includes 600,000 to 900,000 distinct CDR3 sequences, around 15% detected once. Material: blood. The receptors come from a man in his late teens or twenties with Graves' hyperthyroidism.

This rearrangement joins TRBV4-1 to TRBJ1-2; TRBD1 matches at 7 bases. CDR3 length: 16 residues. The junction had 14 bases not matched to a gene; V was cut back by 4 bases and J by 6 bases. Per germline, CDR1 MGHRA and CDR2 YSYEKL. CDR3 residues: CASSRVGQTWGHGYTF. For the CDR3, the DNA is TGCGCCAGCAGCCGAGTGGGACAGACATGGGGACATGGCTACACCTTC.

This clonotype was observed a few times. The gene calls are TRBV29-1 and TRBJ2-2, with 7 bases matching TRBD2. Trimming removed 7 bases from V and 6 bases from J; junction bases left unmatched: 2. This CDR3 spans 11 amino acids. Germline V gene lookup returns CDR1 SQVTM and CDR2 ANQGSEA. Here the CDR3 DNA reads TGCAGCGCACGGGAGGCCGGGGAGCTGTTTTTT. It yields the protein CSAREAGELFF.

This clonotype has just a few counts. The rearrangement joins TRBV29-1 to TRBJ2-7, with D perhaps assigned TRBD1 or TRBD2 (6 bases each). The CDR3 has 12 residues. Looked up from germline, CDR1 is SQVTM and CDR2 is ANQGSEA. Trimming removed 6 bases from V and 5 bases from J, with 14 bases in between. The CDR3 loop is CSVGTGAHEQYF. For the CDR3, the DNA is TGCAGCGTGGGGACGGGGGCCCACGAGCAGTACTTC.

This clonotype was counted many times. This chain joins TRBV7-6 and TRBJ2-7, with TRBD1 matching over 8 bases. Germline-derived CDR1 and CDR2 are SGHVS and FNYEAQ. V trimming: 0 bases; J trimming: 7 bases; junction bases outside the gene matches: 8. This CDR3 contains 15 residues. CDR3 region: CASSLALGQVREQYF. CDR3 in DNA: TGTGCCAGCAGCTTAGCGTTGGGACAGGTTAGAGAGCAGTACTTC.

The chain combines TRBV6-1 with TRBJ2-1; 10 bases map to TRBD2. The CDR3 sequence is 14 residues long. V trimming: 11 bases; J trimming: 6 bases; junction bases outside the gene matches: 10. Germline CDR1 and CDR2: MNHNS and SASEGT. CDR3 sequence: CALRLAGVVNEQFF. For the CDR3, the DNA is TGTGCCCTGAGGCTAGCGGGAGTCGTCAATGAGCAGTTCTTC.

The rearrangement links TRBV19 to TRBJ2-6; D is ambiguous. V was pared by 4 bases and J by 0 bases, with 10 bases between. The CDR3 extends over 16 amino acids. The V gene's germline CDR1 is LNHDA and CDR2 SQIVND (reference sequence). DNA for the CDR3: TGTGCCAGTAGTAGGTATGAGCTCTCTGGGGCCAACGTCCTGACTTTC. Amino acid sequence: CASSRYELSGANVLTF. Full variable domain (missing parts from reference TRBV19 and TRBJ2-6): DGGITQSPKYLFRKEGQNVTLSCEQNLNHDAMYWYRQDPGQGLRLIYYSQIVNDFQKGDIAEGYSVSREKKESFPLTVTSAQKNPTAFYLCASSRYELSGANVLTFGAGSRLTVL.

This clonotype was counted only a few times. The rearrangement uses TRBV5-1 and TRBJ2-5; no definite D call. Trimming pared 4 bases from V and 5 bases from J, leaving 12 bases between. The germline CDR1 and CDR2 sequences are SGHRS and YFSETQ. This CDR3 has 13 residues. This CDR3 reads CASSTEPSETQYF. For the CDR3, the DNA is TGCGCCAGCAGCACTGAGCCTAGTGAGACCCAGTACTTC.

The CDR3 here is CASSQATGGNTIYF. The CDR3 coding sequence is TGTGCCAGCAGCCAAGCGACAGGGGGAAACACCATATATTTT. The chain recombines TRBV3-1 with TRBJ1-3; 7 bases line up with TRBD1. CDR3 length equals 14 residues. Germline V gene sequence: CDR1 LGHDT, CDR2 YNNKEL (reference sequence). After removal of 1 base from V and 4 bases from J, the junction contained 1 base not matched to a gene.

This clonotype has just a few counts. This chain uses TRBV6-2 or TRBV6-3 with TRBJ2-3; D not resolved. In germline, CDR1 is MNHEY, CDR2 SVGEGT. The CDR3 loop spans 14 amino acids. Trimming cost V 6 bases and J 10 bases, with 20 bases left between them. CDR3 nucleotide sequence: TGTGCCAGCAGCCAGAGCGATAGACCAGCTCCGCAGTATTTT. This codes for CASSQSDRPAPQYF.

This clonotype was picked up a small number of times. CDR3 region: CTLGRGQHGYTF. The CDR3 DNA follows: TGCACCTTAGGGCGGGGGCAACATGGCTACACCTTC. J is TRBJ1-2 and V is TRBV20-1, with a weak D call TRBD1 (6 bases). The CDR3 totals 12 residues. Germline loops: CDR1 DFQATT, CDR2 SNEGSKA (reference sequence).

Only a few counts were recorded for this clonotype. V is TRBV7-9 and J is TRBJ2-3; 7 nucleotides line up with TRBD2. Germline V gene sequence: CDR1 SEHNR, CDR2 FQNEAQ (reference sequence). The junction had 7 bases not matched to a gene; V was cut back by 3 bases and J by 1 base. The CDR3 is 16 amino acids. The CDR3 region is CASSFWEGVGTDTQYF. The DNA for the CDR3 is TGTGCCAGCAGCTTTTGGGAGGGAGTGGGCACAGATACGCAGTATTTT.

This clonotype was observed at least ten times. The rearrangement links TRBV15 to TRBJ2-7, with D uncertain. This CDR3 region has 13 residues. Germline V gene data show CDR1 as LNHNV and CDR2 as YYDKDF (reference sequence). V dropped 1 base and J dropped 1 base, with 5 bases sitting between them. CDR3 region: CATSRVASYEQYF. CDR3 DNA: TGTGCCACCAGCAGAGTGGCTTCCTACGAGCAGTACTTC.

This clonotype showed up just once. The gene calls are TRBV6-1 and TRBJ1-3; no clear D. The ends were cut back, 6 bases at V and 0 bases at J, with 6 bases in the middle. Germline V gene lookup returns CDR1 MNHNS and CDR2 SASEGT. The CDR3 extends over 13 amino acids. Written as DNA, the CDR3 is TGTGCCAGCAGACCCAGCTCTGGAAACACCATATATTTT. It codes for CASRPSSGNTIYF.

This clonotype was picked up many times. The chain links TRBV7-9 to TRBJ2-7, with D perhaps TRBD2 (6 bases). Germline V gene data show CDR1 as SEHNR and CDR2 as FQNEAQ (reference sequence). Trimming removed 5 bases from V and 2 bases from J, with 16 bases in between. The CDR3 contains 15 residues. CDR3: CASSPLAGMTYEQYF. The CDR3 region has the DNA TGTGCCAGCAGCCCGCTCGCGGGAATGACCTACGAGCAGTACTTC.

The V gene is TRBV9, the J gene TRBJ2-7; TRBD2 agrees at 7 bases. The CDR3 runs to 13 residues. With V trimmed by 4 bases and J by 6 bases, 7 bases remained unmatched. Germline V gene data show CDR1 as SGDLS and CDR2 as YYNGEE. The CDR3: CASSRGGGGEQYF. In DNA, the CDR3 is TGTGCCAGCAGCCGGGGCGGGGGTGGCGAGCAGTACTTC. The full variable domain, in which reference TRBV9 and TRBJ2-7 provide the parts outside the CDR3, is DSGVTQTPKHLITATGQRVTLRCSPRSGDLSVYWYQQSLDQGLQFLIQYYNGEERAKGNILERFSAQQFPDLHSELNLSSLELGDSALYFCASSRGGGGEQYFGPGTRLTVT.

This clonotype was recorded at least ten times. V is TRBV28 and J is TRBJ2-3; 8 bases fit TRBD1. V lost 2 bases and J lost 4; bases outside the gene matches: 8. This CDR3 is 16 amino acids long. CDR1 and CDR2 from the germline V gene are MDHEN and SYDVKM. In nucleotides, the CDR3 is TGTGCCAGCAGTTTACACAGGGGGTCGTTAGCAGATACGCAGTATTTT. Its protein is CASSLHRGSLADTQYF.

This clonotype was counted only a few times. The chain has TRBV7-9 and TRBJ1-2; a weak D match, TRBD1 (6 bases). Germline V gene sequence: CDR1 SEHNR, CDR2 FQNEAQ (reference sequence). V lost 5 bases and J 4 bases, leaving 23 bases between the germline ends. The CDR3 runs to 17 residues. The CDR3 spells CASSPQGSGIASYGYTF. CDR3 bases: TGTGCCAGCAGCCCCCAGGGGTCAGGGATCGCCAGCTATGGCTACACCTTC. Drawing the rest from reference TRBV7-9 and TRBJ1-2, the complete variable domain is DTGVSQNPRHKITKRGQNVTFRCDPISEHNRLYWYRQTLGQGPEFLTYFQNEAQLEKSRLLSDRFSAERPKGSFSTLEIQRTEQGDSAMYLCASSPQGSGIASYGYTFGSGTRLTVV.

Notes on this clonotype: One base away lies a much larger clone, so this may be a sequencing read error. The chain is built from TRBV28 and TRBJ1-2; D not resolved. V was cut by 6 bases and J by 4 bases, with 9 bases left in between. There are 12 residues in the CDR3. Germline values: CDR1 MDHEN, CDR2 SYDVKM. For the CDR3, the DNA is TGTGCCAGCAGCCCCCGAATCTATGGCTACACCTTC. Translated, it gives CASSPRIYGYTF.

This clonotype was seen a handful of times. The chain is built from TRBV7-8 and TRBJ2-1; D not resolved. Trimming cost V 6 bases and J 4 bases, with 16 bases left between them. Looked up from germline, CDR1 is SGHVS and CDR2 is FQNEAQ. This CDR3 contains 15 residues. The CDR3 DNA follows: TGTGCCAGCAGTCCGTCAGCGCAAACATACAATGAGCAGTTCTTC. Protein sequence: CASSPSAQTYNEQFF. The variable domain in full, with the rest retrieved from reference TRBV7-8 and TRBJ2-1, is GAGVSQSPRYKVAKRGQDVALRCDPISGHVSLFWYQQALGQGPEFLTYFQNEAQLDKSGLPSDRFFAERPEGSVSTLKIQRTQQEDSAVYLCASSPSAQTYNEQFFGPGTRLTVL.

This clonotype has only a few counts. The chain joins TRBV19 to TRBJ2-5, with 7 nucleotides matching TRBD2. CDR3 length equals 13 residues. With 3 bases clipped from V and 13 bases from J, the junction kept 11 bases outside the gene matches. The germline V gene encodes CDR1 LNHDA and CDR2 SQIVND (reference sequence). The CDR3 nucleotides are TGTGCCAGTAGTATCCGCCTAGCGGCCGCAAGGTACTTC. This translates into CASSIRLAAARYF.

This clonotype was recorded a few times. The J gene is TRBJ2-7, the V gene TRBV28; D uncertain. Deletions cut 3 bases from V and 3 bases from J, with 6 bases between. The germline CDR1 and CDR2 sequences are MDHEN and SYDVKM. The CDR3 sequence is 12 residues long. The CDR3, as DNA: TGTGCCAGCAGTTTCCACTACTACGAGCAGTACTTC. This gives the protein CASSFHYYEQYF.

This chain links TRBV3-1 with TRBJ2-7; no clear D gene. Germline V CDR1 and CDR2: LGHDT, YNNKEL (reference sequence). V lost 3 bases and J 1 base, leaving 4 bases between the germline ends. The CDR3 consists of 12 residues. The CDR3 nucleotides are TGTGCCAGCAGCCAGAGATCCTACGAGCAGTACTTC. Its protein is CASSQRSYEQYF.

This clonotype was counted many times. J is TRBJ2-5 and V is TRBV12-3 or TRBV12-4; D is perhaps TRBD1 (5 bases). The V end lost 6 bases, the J end lost 3 bases, and 20 bases lay between the germline ends. The CDR3 has 16 amino acids. The CDR3 region has the DNA TGTGCCAGCAGCTTAAGGGTGGGGCGAGAAGAAGAGACCCAGTACTTC. Its translation: CASSLRVGREEETQYF.

This clonotype was found many times. The chain has TRBV2 and TRBJ1-4; D uncertain. The CDR3 is 13 amino acids. The V and J ends lost 4 bases and 7 bases respectively, with 10 bases between them. Germline V gene data show CDR1 as SNHLY and CDR2 as FYNNEI. The CDR3 reads CASSGWVGEKLFF. The CDR3 bases are TGTGCCAGCAGTGGGTGGGTCGGTGAAAAACTGTTTTTT.

This clonotype came up many times. The chain employs TRBV2 and TRBJ1-5, with D perhaps matching TRBD1 (5 bases). The CDR3 is 14 residues long. Germline V gene sequence: CDR1 SNHLY, CDR2 FYNNEI. V was cut by 5 bases and J by 15 bases, with 23 bases left in between. This CDR3 is CASSLGGDSIVRHF. CDR3 DNA: TGTGCCAGCAGTCTTGGGGGGGATTCAATAGTTCGGCATTTT.

V is TRBV4-1 and J is TRBJ2-3; tentatively, D is TRBD1 or TRBD2 (5 bases each). The CDR3 runs 16 residues. Trimming stripped 4 bases from V and 2 bases from J, with 16 bases between. Germline V gene data show CDR1 as MGHRA and CDR2 as YSYEKL. CDR3 DNA: TGCGCCAGCAGCCTCCGGGACCCAGCTACCACAGATACGCAGTATTTT. The encoded protein is CASSLRDPATTDTQYF.

This clonotype has a count of ten or more. This chain uses TRBV6-5 with TRBJ2-6, with D perhaps TRBD1 (6 bases). This CDR3 is 15 amino acids long. Germline values: CDR1 MNHEY, CDR2 SVGAGI. Trimming pared 4 bases from V and 0 bases from J, leaving 7 bases between. The CDR3 coding sequence is TGTGCCAGCAGTTTGGACAGCTCTGGGGCCAACGTCCTGACTTTC. Protein: CASSLDSSGANVLTF.

This chain links TRBV6-9 with TRBJ1-4; 8 positions agree with TRBD1. Germline CDR1 and CDR2: MNHGY and SVAAGI. The V gene end was trimmed by 4 bases and the J gene end by 4 bases; junction bases not matched to a gene: 5. The CDR3 has 15 amino acids. This chain's CDR3 is CASSSRQGLNEKLFF. DNA of the CDR3: TGTGCCAGCAGTTCCAGACAGGGGCTTAATGAAAAACTGTTTTTT.

This clonotype was detected a few times. V gene TRBV3-1 combines with J gene TRBJ2-3; D call uncertain. Germline lookup yields CDR1 LGHDT and CDR2 YNNKEL (reference sequence). The CDR3 runs 17 residues. Between the trimmed V and J ends, which lost 1 base and 6 bases, there was a span of 20 bases. The CDR3 nucleotides are TGTGCCAGCAGCCAAGGGCCGATCCGGGTCTTAAGGGATACGCAGTATTTT. Protein product: CASSQGPIRVLRDTQYF.

The V gene is TRBV9, the J gene TRBJ2-3; D is unclear. V was trimmed by 4 bases and J by 2 bases, leaving 8 bases between them. CDR1 and CDR2 from the germline V gene are SGDLS and YYNGEE. The CDR3 consists of 13 residues. CDR3 region: CASSLKPTDTQYF. As DNA, the CDR3 is TGTGCCAGCAGCCTGAAGCCCACAGATACGCAGTATTTT.